Listed here are 16 T cell receptor beta chains from one sample, sequenced in a study of shared clonotypes between healthy human individuals. Assay: immunoSEQ multiplex PCR; the TCRdb copy retains only in-frame clones and omits some. The sample shows some 500,000 clones, approximately 71% of them seen only once. Sequenced: PBMCs. The source of these receptors is a woman between 40 and 55 years old in good health. Some clones in this sample may be carry-over from other donors' samples.

With regard to this clone: Since a far larger clone is one base different, this is likely a read error. This same CDR3 is encoded by further DNA sequences in the sample. The chain employs TRBV29-1 and TRBJ1-2; the D gene is possibly TRBD1 (5 bases). V shed 0 bases and J shed 6 bases, with 14 bases lying between them. Germline-derived CDR1 and CDR2 are SQVTM and ANQGSEA. The CDR3 extends over 14 amino acids. Here the CDR3 DNA reads TGCAGCGTTGAAGATCGGGGGACGGGGAATGGCTACACCTTC. It is translated as CSVEDRGTGNGYTF.

The chain recombines TRBV5-1 with TRBJ2-2; no reliable D call. There are 15 residues in the CDR3. Germline V CDR1 and CDR2: SGHRS, YFSETQ. Between the trimmed V and J ends, which lost 9 bases and 0 bases, there was a span of 15 bases. The CDR3 DNA reads TGCGCCACCCGTCGCGATGCCTCGAACACCGGGGAGCTGTTTTTT. It yields the protein CATRRDASNTGELFF.

The rearrangement links TRBV5-4 to TRBJ1-2, with TRBD1 matching 8 bases. V lost 0 bases and J lost 7; bases outside the gene matches: 11. The CDR3 extends over 16 amino acids. CDR1 and CDR2 (germline): SGHNT, YYREEE (reference sequence). The CDR3 here is CASSLVVGQGFSGYTF. The CDR3, as DNA: TGTGCCAGCAGCTTGGTCGTCGGACAGGGCTTCTCTGGCTACACCTTC.

The chain uses TRBV28 and TRBJ2-1; tentative D call: TRBD2 (6 bases). Trimming left V 5 bases short and J 10 bases short, with 12 bases between. CDR3 length equals 12 residues. CDR1 and CDR2 (germline): MDHEN, SYDVKM. CDR3 in amino acids: CASSPPRGEQFF. In DNA, the CDR3 is TGTGCCAGCAGTCCCCCCCGGGGGGAGCAGTTCTTC.

The rearrangement uses TRBV4-1 and TRBJ1-4; D gene ambiguous. The CDR3 runs 13 residues. Trimming took off 2 bases at V and 7 bases at J, with 8 bases between the two ends. Germline CDR1 reads MGHRA; CDR2 reads YSYEKL. CDR3 in amino acids: CASSQYGGEKLFF. CDR3 in DNA: TGCGCCAGCAGCCAATACGGAGGTGAAAAACTGTTTTTT.

In this sample, this clone turned up a few times. This rearrangement joins TRBV27 to TRBJ2-3; D unclear. CDR3 length: 14 residues. With 2 bases removed from V and 0 bases from J, the gap between germline ends came to 6 bases. Germline V gene sequence: CDR1 MNHEY, CDR2 SMNVEV (reference sequence). As DNA, the CDR3 is TGTGCCAGCAGTTTAATACTTAGCACAGATACGCAGTATTTT. Its protein product is CASSLILSTDTQYF.

V usage is TRBV9 and J usage is TRBJ2-2; 7 bases are a match to TRBD1. Looked up from germline, CDR1 is SGDLS and CDR2 is YYNGEE. The junction had 5 bases not matched to a gene; V was cut back by 6 bases and J by 0 bases. The CDR3 extends over 15 amino acids. The CDR3 loop reads CASTRDSANTGELFF. CDR3 DNA sequence: TGTGCCAGCACCAGGGACAGCGCGAACACCGGGGAGCTGTTTTTT.

V and J are TRBV11-3 and TRBJ2-5; D uncertain. The CDR3 extends over 15 amino acids. V lost 10 bases and J 6 bases, leaving 24 bases between the germline ends. Germline CDR1 is SGHNT and CDR2 is YENEEA. This CDR3 is CATFGLGPLAKTQYF. CDR3 coding DNA: TGTGCCACCTTCGGCCTAGGACCCCTGGCGAAGACCCAGTACTTC. The full variable domain, rest sourced from reference TRBV11-3 and TRBJ2-5, is EAGVVQSPRYKIIEKKQPVAFWCNPISGHNTLYWYLQNLGQGPELLIRYENEEAVDDSQLPKDRFSAERLKGVDSTLKIQPAELGDSAVYLCATFGLGPLAKTQYFGPGTRLLVL.

J is TRBJ1-2 and V is TRBV5-1; D remains unclear. V lost 3 bases, J lost 4 bases, and 19 bases lay in between. The CDR3 runs 16 residues. Germline CDR1 reads SGHRS; CDR2 reads YFSETQ. The CDR3 DNA sequence: TGCGCCAGCAGCTCCCAGGACGTACCAGCTCCCTATGGCTACACCTTC. It encodes CASSSQDVPAPYGYTF.

This rearrangement joins TRBV18 to TRBJ1-2; D is undetermined. The germline V and J ends were trimmed by 3 bases and 2 bases, with 13 bases remaining between them. Germline CDR1 KGHSH, CDR2 LQKENI. This CDR3 comprises 15 residues. The CDR3: CASSPPSVKNYGYTF. In DNA form, the CDR3 reads TGTGCCAGCTCACCCCCTTCTGTAAAGAACTATGGCTACACCTTC.

The chain has TRBV4-1 and TRBJ1-2; D is ambiguous. CDR1 MGHRA and CDR2 YSYEKL come from the germline V gene. The V end lost 2 bases, the J end lost 3 bases, and 7 bases lay between the germline ends. This CDR3 contains 13 residues. CDR3 bases: TGCGCCAGCAGCCAACGCGAGCACTATGGCTACACCTTC. Residues: CASSQREHYGYTF.

V is TRBV28 and J is TRBJ2-7, with TRBD1 as a possible D gene (6 bases). V was shortened by 4 bases and J by 10 bases, with 20 bases between the two germline ends. Germline V gene lookup returns CDR1 MDHEN and CDR2 SYDVKM. CDR3 length equals 14 residues. This CDR3 is CASSSRQVLSSQYF. The CDR3 DNA reads TGTGCCAGCAGTTCCCGACAGGTTCTATCCTCTCAGTACTTC. Filled out from reference TRBV28 and TRBJ2-7, the complete variable domain reads DVKVTQSSRYLVKRTGEKVFLECVQDMDHENMFWYRQDPGLGLRLIYFSYDVKMKEKGDIPEGYSVSREKKERFSLILESASTNQTSMYLCASSSRQVLSSQYFGPGTRLTVT.

The chain is built from TRBV7-8 and TRBJ1-1; D uncertain. V dropped 10 bases and J dropped 1 base, with 19 bases sitting between them. Germline V gene sequence: CDR1 SGHVS, CDR2 FQNEAQ. CDR3 length: 15 amino acids. The CDR3 region has the DNA TGTGCCACCCTCCTCTCGCGGGCCCCGAACACTGAAGCTTTCTTT. It translates to CATLLSRAPNTEAFF.

Only one count was recorded for this clone. V usage is TRBV29-1 and J usage is TRBJ1-4; 7 bases line up with TRBD1. Trimming took 7 bases from V and 7 from J; bases not matched to a gene: 6. The CDR3 has 12 amino acids. Germline loops: CDR1 SQVTM, CDR2 ANQGSEA. CDR3 DNA sequence: TGCAGCGCTCGGGACAGTCGTGAAAAACTGTTTTTT. Amino acids: CSARDSREKLFF.

The genes are TRBV4-3 and TRBJ2-1, with D tentatively TRBD1 or TRBD2 (5 bases each). Germline CDR1 reads LGHNA; CDR2 reads YSLEER. V was cut by 1 base and J by 1 base, with 8 bases left in between. The CDR3 consists of 15 residues. CDR3 bases: TGCGCCAGCAGCCAAGCGAGGGGTTCCTACAATGAGCAGTTCTTC. It encodes CASSQARGSYNEQFF.

This sequence joins TRBV28 and TRBJ2-7; 13 bases agree with TRBD2. This CDR3 contains 14 residues. Trimming removed 5 bases from V and 5 bases from J; junction bases left unmatched: 3. Germline V gives CDR1 MDHEN, CDR2 SYDVKM. DNA for the CDR3: TGTGCCAGCAGTATCGGGACTAGCGGGAACGAGCAGTACTTC. It encodes CASSIGTSGNEQYF.